The 5 T cell receptor beta chains below were found in one sample sequenced in a study of metastatic and nonmetastatic thyroid tumors. All patients were treatment-naive before thyroid surgery. TCRdb re-clonotyped the PCR reads via MiXCR. The table records roughly 24,000 clones, more than 15% of them present only once. Material: adjacent normal tissue. The receptors were gathered from a male donor with papillary thyroid cancer or a benign thyroid nodule (not recorded which). Some clones in this sample may be carry-over from other donors' samples.

This clone was recorded many times. The chain combines TRBV20-1 with TRBJ2-4; TRBD2 agrees at 8 bases. Losses at the gene ends were 3 bases for V and 9 bases for J; bases not matched to a gene: 10. The germline gives CDR1 DFQATT, CDR2 SNEGSKA (reference sequence). This CDR3 spans 14 amino acids. CDR3 coding DNA: TGCAGTGCTAGCCCCGGGGGGGCTCGTGCCATTCAGTACTTC. Protein product: CSASPGGARAIQYF.

By frequency in the sample, this clone is medium-sized (0.01 to 0.1%). This sequence joins TRBV6-1 and TRBJ2-2, with D uncertain. Trimming pared 4 bases from V and 1 base from J, leaving 13 bases between. There are 16 residues in the CDR3. Germline V gene lookup returns CDR1 MNHNS and CDR2 SASEGT. The CDR3 DNA follows: TGTGCCAGCAGTGCTCTAGTCAGCGTGAACACCGGGGAGCTGTTTTTT. Its translation: CASSALVSVNTGELFF.

This clone is termed medium-sized. The chain is built from TRBV27 and TRBJ2-2, with 8 positions matching TRBD1. V lost 5 bases to trimming and J lost 9 bases; unmatched junction nucleotides: 14. This CDR3 contains 16 residues. From germline, CDR1 is MNHEY and CDR2 SMNVEV (reference sequence). CDR3 bases: TGTGCCAGCAGTCGACAGGGGACGAGGGTTTATCGGGAGCTGTTTTTT. Protein sequence: CASSRQGTRVYRELFF.

This clone was detected only a few times. Germline is not matched at one junction end, which may reflect a read error. V usage is TRBV6-4 and J usage is TRBJ2-1; no clear D. The CDR3 has 12 residues. CDR1 and CDR2 from the germline V gene are MRHNA and SNTAGT. As DNA, the CDR3 is TGTGCCAGCAATGGTGGGAACAATGGGCAGTTCTTC. This gives the protein CASNGGNNGQFF.

The sample holds many counts of this clone. The rearrangement joins TRBV2 to TRBJ2-7; a weak D match, TRBD2 (6 bases). There are 17 residues in the CDR3. Germline V CDR1 and CDR2: SNHLY, FYNNEI. Trimming left V 2 bases short and J 3 bases short, with 20 bases between. The CDR3: CASSESLVPGDLYEQYF. The DNA for the CDR3 is TGTGCCAGCAGTGAATCCCTAGTTCCGGGGGACCTCTACGAGCAGTACTTC.